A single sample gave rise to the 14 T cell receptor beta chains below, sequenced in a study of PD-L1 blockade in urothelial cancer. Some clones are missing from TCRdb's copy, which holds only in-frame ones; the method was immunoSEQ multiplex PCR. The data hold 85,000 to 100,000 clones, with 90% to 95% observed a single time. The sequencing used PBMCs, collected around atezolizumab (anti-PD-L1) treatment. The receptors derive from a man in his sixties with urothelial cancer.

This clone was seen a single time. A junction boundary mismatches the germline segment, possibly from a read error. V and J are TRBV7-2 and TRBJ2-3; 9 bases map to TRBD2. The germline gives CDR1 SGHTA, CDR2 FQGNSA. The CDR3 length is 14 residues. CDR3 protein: CASRLAGEPDTQYF. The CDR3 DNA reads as TGTGCCAGCAGGTTAGCGGGAGAACCAGATACGCAGTATTTT.

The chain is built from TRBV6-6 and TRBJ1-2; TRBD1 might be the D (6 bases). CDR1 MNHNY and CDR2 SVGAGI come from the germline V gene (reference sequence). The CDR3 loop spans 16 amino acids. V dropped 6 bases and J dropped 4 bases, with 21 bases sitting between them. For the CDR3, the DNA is TGTGCCAGCAGCTCCCGAAATCAGGGGAAGGGCTATGGCTACACCTTC. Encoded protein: CASSSRNQGKGYGYTF.

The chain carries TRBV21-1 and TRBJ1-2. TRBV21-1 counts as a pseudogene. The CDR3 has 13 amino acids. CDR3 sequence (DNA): TGTGCCAGCAGCAGTGCGGGTCACTATGGCTACACCTTC. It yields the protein CASSSAGHYGYTF.

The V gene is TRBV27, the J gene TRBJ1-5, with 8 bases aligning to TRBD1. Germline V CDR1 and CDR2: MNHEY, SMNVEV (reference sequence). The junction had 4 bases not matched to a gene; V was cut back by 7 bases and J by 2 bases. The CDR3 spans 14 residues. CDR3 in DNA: TGTGCCAGCAAAATGGGACAGGGCAATCAGCCCCAGCATTTT. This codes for CASKMGQGNQPQHF.

The CDR3 bases are TGTGCCAGCAGAATACTCGGGACAGGAGAGACTGGGGCCAACGTCCTGACTTTC. Residues: CASRILGTGETGANVLTF. The chain joins TRBV7-8 to TRBJ2-6, with 8 nucleotides matching TRBD1. The CDR3 has 18 amino acids. Germline CDR1 is SGHVS and CDR2 is FQNEAQ. With 6 bases clipped from V and 2 bases from J, the junction kept 12 bases outside the gene matches.

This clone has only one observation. The CDR3 is CASSLAPGGSTDTQYF. Here the CDR3 DNA reads TGCGCCAGCAGCTTGGCCCCGGGGGGGAGCACAGATACGCAGTATTTT. The V gene is TRBV5-1, the J gene TRBJ2-3; 8 bases line up with TRBD2. V lost 0 bases, J lost 0 bases, and 3 bases stayed unmatched. The germline gives CDR1 SGHRS, CDR2 YFSETQ. This CDR3 is 16 amino acids long.

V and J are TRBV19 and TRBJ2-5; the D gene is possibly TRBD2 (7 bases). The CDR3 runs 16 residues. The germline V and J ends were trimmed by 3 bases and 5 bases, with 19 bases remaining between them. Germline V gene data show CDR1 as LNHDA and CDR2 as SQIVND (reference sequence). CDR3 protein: CASSIGGGQGLETQYF. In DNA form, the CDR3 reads TGTGCCAGTAGTATTGGGGGAGGGCAGGGGCTGGAGACCCAGTACTTC.

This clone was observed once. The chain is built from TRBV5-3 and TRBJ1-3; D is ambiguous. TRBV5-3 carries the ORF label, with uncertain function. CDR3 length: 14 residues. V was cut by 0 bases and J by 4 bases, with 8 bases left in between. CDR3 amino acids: CARSLVIMGNTIYF. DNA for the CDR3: TGTGCCAGAAGCTTGGTAATTATGGGAAACACCATATATTTT.

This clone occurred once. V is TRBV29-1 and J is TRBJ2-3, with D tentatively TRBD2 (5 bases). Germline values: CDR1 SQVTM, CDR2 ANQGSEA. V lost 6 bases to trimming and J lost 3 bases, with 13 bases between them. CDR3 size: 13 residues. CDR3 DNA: TGCAGCGTGGAACCGGGATTTACAGATACGCAGTATTTT. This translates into CSVEPGFTDTQYF.

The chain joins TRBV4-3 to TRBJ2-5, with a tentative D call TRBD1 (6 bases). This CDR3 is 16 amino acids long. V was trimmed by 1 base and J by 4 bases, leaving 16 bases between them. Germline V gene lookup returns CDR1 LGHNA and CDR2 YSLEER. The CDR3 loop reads CASSQVLAPRGETQYF. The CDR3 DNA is TGCGCCAGCAGCCAAGTCTTAGCCCCCAGGGGAGAGACCCAGTACTTC.

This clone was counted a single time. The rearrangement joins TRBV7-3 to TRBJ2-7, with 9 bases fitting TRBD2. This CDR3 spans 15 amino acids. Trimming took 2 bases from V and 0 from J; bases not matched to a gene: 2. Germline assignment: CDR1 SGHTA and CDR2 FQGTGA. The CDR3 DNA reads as TGTGCCAGCAGCTTAGCGGGGGGGATCTCCTACGAGCAGTACTTC. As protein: CASSLAGGISYEQYF.

In DNA, the CDR3 is TGTGCCAGCAGCTTAGCGGGAGGGGACAATGAGCAGTTCTTC. It yields the protein CASSLAGGDNEQFF. V gene TRBV7-3 combines with J gene TRBJ2-1; 9 bases fit TRBD2. The CDR3 is made up of 14 amino acids. The J segment lost 5 bases and the V segment lost 2 bases, leaving 1 base of the junction unmatched. The germline gives CDR1 SGHTA, CDR2 FQGTGA.

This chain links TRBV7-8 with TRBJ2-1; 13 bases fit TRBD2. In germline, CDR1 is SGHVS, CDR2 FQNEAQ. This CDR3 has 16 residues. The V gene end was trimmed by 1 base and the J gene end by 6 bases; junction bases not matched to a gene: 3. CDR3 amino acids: CASSLVGTSGVNEQFF. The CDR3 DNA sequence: TGTGCCAGCAGCTTAGTCGGGACTAGCGGGGTCAATGAGCAGTTCTTC.

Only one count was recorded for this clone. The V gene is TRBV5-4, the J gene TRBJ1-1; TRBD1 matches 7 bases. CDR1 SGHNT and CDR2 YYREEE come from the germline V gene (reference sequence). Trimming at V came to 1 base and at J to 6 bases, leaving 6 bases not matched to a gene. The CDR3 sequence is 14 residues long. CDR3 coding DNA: TGTGCCAGCAGCTTGAGGGGGCCCAGCGCTGAAGCTTTCTTT. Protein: CASSLRGPSAEAFF.